The entry below describes one T cell receptor beta chain. Its antigen is undetermined. People who had autoimmune disease history or systemic immunosuppression were excluded. The V end lost 4 bases, the J end lost 4 bases, and 13 bases lay between the germline ends. Germline V gene sequence: CDR1 SGHTA, CDR2 FQGNSA. The length of the CDR3 is 15 residues. Assay used: immunoSEQ multiplex PCR; TCRdb lists only in-frame clones, some missing. The data show 70,000 to 95,000 clones, 90% seen once. This entry is derived from a study of OX40 agonist ivuxolimab in advanced cancers. Looking at the study overall: Hepatocellular carcinoma, melanoma, renal cell or head and neck cancer was diagnosed in the dose-escalation patients.

Study-wide findings and caveats: Among expanded peripheral T cells, antigen specificity went undetermined. CD4+ and CD8+ blood T cells expanded clonally by week 6 at 0.1 to 3.0 mg/kg.

Here the sequenced sample was CD4+ or CD8+ T cells sorted from blood, taken in a trial of the OX40 agonist ivuxolimab. The TCR originated in an adult with an advanced solid tumor such as melanoma, head and neck, liver or kidney cancer. The V and J genes are TRBV7-2 and TRBJ2-2; D perhaps matches TRBD2 (7 bases). In DNA form, the CDR3 reads TGTGCCAGCAGCTCTTTTGGGGGGGCCACCGGGGAGCTGTTTTTT. It specifies CASSSFGGATGELFF.